The entry below gives a single TCR beta chain sequence along with its context. Its antigen is unknown. Since the CDR3 does not end with the conserved phenylalanine or tryptophan, this likely comes from a read error. The DNA is omitted, as the CDR3 cannot be located on it reliably, and the CDR3 follows TCRdb's listing. RNA was extracted from bulk tissue without any cell sorting. Between August and November 2014, newly diagnosed, chemotherapy-naive lung cancer patients underwent thoracic surgery in China. The CDR3 is 10 amino acids in total, end residues counted. Germline loops: CDR1 ENHRY, CDR2 SYGVKD. This specimen belongs to a study of tumor and adjacent non-tumor tissue in lung cancer. Overall study: Each sample yielded a few million productive TCRbeta reads on average.

Whole-study findings and limits: In normal lung, the top 100 clones were significantly more dominant than in tumor.

A modified ARM-PCR protocol with three rounds of nested PCR amplified TCRbeta. TCRdb reanalysed the multiplex PCR reads using MiXCR and keeps one entry per CDR3 protein. In the table there are 78,000 or so distinct CDR3 sequences, around 85% of which are singletons. Sequenced sample: lung tumor tissue. The sequence was obtained from a woman aged 45-65 years with non-small cell lung cancer. V is TRBV10-3 and J is TRBJ2-2. The CDR3 loop is CAIGVGELFV.